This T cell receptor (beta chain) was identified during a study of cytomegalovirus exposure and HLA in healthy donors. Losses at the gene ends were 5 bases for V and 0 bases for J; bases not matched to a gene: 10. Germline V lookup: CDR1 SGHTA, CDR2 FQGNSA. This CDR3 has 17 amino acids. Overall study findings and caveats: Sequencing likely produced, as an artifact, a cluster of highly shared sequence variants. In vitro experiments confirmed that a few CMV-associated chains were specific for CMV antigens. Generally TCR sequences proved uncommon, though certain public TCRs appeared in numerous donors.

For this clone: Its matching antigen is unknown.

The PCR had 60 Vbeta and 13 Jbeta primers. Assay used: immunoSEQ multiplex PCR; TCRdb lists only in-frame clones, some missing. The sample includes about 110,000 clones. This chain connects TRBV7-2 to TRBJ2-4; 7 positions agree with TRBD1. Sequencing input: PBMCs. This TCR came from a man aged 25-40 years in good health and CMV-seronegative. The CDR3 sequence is CASSPSLGTVAKNIQYF. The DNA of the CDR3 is TGTGCCAGCAGCCCCTCCTTAGGGACAGTAGCCAAAAACATTCAGTACTTC.